This T cell receptor beta chain derives from a study of blood T cell repertoires in COVID-19. As for the study in general: PBMCs, B-cell-depleted T cells, or T cells provided the cDNA or gDNA that made up the material.

V lost 5 bases and J lost 0, with 20 bases in between. From germline, CDR1 is LNHDA and CDR2 SQIVND (reference sequence). The CDR3 extends over 18 amino acids. The repertoire was sequenced with immunoSEQ multiplex PCR; TCRdb's copy has only in-frame clones and lacks some. The sample shows about 170,000 clones, more than 70% of them seen only once. The source of this sequence is a man in his forties or fifties who had recovered from COVID-19. The chain uses TRBV19 and TRBJ2-1, with a tentative D call TRBD2 (7 bases). The sample was peripheral blood. The CDR3 reads CASSPRGQGFNSYNEQFF. The DNA for the CDR3 is TGTGCCAGTAGTCCGCGGGGGCAAGGGTTTAACTCCTACAATGAGCAGTTCTTC.